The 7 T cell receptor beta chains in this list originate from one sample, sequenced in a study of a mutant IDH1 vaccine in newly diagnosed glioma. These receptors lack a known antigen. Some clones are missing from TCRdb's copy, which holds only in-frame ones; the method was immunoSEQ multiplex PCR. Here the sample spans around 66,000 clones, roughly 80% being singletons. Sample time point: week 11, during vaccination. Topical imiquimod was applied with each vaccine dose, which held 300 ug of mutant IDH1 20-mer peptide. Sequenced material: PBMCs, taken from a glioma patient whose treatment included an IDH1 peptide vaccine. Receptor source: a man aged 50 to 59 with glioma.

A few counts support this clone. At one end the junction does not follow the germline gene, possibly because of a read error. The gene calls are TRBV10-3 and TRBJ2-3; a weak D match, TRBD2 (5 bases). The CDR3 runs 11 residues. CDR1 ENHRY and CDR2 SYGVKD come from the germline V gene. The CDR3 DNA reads TGTGCCATCAGTGAGTCCGGGATGAGGAACTTT. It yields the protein CAISESGMRNF.

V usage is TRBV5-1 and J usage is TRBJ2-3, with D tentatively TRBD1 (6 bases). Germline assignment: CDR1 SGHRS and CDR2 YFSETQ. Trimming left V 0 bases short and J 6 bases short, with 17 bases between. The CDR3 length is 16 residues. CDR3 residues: CASSLGAQGTSDTQYF. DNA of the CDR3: TGCGCCAGCAGCTTGGGTGCGCAGGGGACCTCTGATACGCAGTATTTT.

The CDR3 protein is CASTHDSSGVFTGELFF. CDR3 bases: TGTGCCAGCACACATGACTCTAGCGGGGTATTCACCGGGGAGCTGTTTTTT. The J gene is TRBJ2-2, the V gene TRBV11-2; TRBD2 aligns across 9 bases. Germline loops: CDR1 SGHAT, CDR2 FQNNGV. The CDR3 extends over 17 amino acids. The V and J ends lost 7 bases and 4 bases, in that order; junction bases with no gene match: 13.

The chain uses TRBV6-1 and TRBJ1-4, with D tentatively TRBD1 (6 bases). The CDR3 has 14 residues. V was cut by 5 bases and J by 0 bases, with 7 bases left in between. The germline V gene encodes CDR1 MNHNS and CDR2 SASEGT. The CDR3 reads CASSRTATNEKLFF. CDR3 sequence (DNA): TGTGCCAGCAGTAGGACAGCAACTAATGAAAAACTGTTTTTT.

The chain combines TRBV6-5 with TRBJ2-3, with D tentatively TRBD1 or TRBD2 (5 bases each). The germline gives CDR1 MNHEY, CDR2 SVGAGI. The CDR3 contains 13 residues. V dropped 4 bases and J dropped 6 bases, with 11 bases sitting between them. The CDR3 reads CASSSPRGDTQYF. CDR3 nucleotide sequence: TGTGCCAGCAGTTCCCCCCGGGGCGATACGCAGTATTTT.

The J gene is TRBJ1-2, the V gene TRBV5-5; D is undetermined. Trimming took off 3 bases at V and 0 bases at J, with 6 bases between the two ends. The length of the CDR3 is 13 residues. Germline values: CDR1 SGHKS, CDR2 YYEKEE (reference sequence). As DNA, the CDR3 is TGTGCCAGCAGCTCACGGCCTAACTATGGCTACACCTTC. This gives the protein CASSSRPNYGYTF.

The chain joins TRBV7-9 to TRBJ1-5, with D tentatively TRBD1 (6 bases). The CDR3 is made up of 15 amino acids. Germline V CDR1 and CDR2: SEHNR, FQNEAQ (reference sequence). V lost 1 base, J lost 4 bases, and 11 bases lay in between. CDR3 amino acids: CASSLGGQGNQPQHF. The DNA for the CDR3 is TGTGCCAGCAGCTTAGGGGGGCAGGGGAATCAGCCCCAGCATTTT.